The 26 T cell receptor beta chains given below trace back to one sample, sequenced in a study of blood T cells in healthy people across ages. Then a second PCR, running roughly 7 to 11 cycles, was carried out with a sample-barcoded 5' primer and a J-beta primer mix. TCRdb analysed the 5' RACE reads with MiXCR anew, one entry per CDR3 protein. The table includes over 950,000 distinct CDR3 sequences, around two fifths detected once. Material for sequencing was blood. The source of these receptors is a young man in good health.

The chain recombines TRBV4-3 with TRBJ2-1; 7 bases map to TRBD1. The CDR3 sequence is 17 residues long. The junction had 11 bases not matched to a gene; V was cut back by 0 bases and J by 6 bases. Germline V lookup: CDR1 LGHNA, CDR2 YSLEER. The CDR3 DNA reads as TGCGCCAGCAGCCAAGATCATGGGGACAGACTCGGCAATGAGCAGTTCTTC. It encodes CASSQDHGDRLGNEQFF.

The table lists this clonotype with a few counts. The chain has TRBV28 and TRBJ1-1, with a tentative D call TRBD1 (6 bases). CDR1 is MDHEN and CDR2 is SYDVKM in the germline V gene. Trimming left V 6 bases short and J 3 bases short, with 14 bases between. The CDR3 spans 14 residues. In DNA, the CDR3 is TGTGCCAGCAGCCAGATAACAGGGTACACTGAAGCTTTCTTT. Translating it yields CASSQITGYTEAFF.

This clonotype was counted between two and nine times. The genes are TRBV2 and TRBJ1-4; the D is unclear. This CDR3 contains 15 residues. V shed 6 bases and J shed 8 bases, with 19 bases lying between them. The germline gives CDR1 SNHLY, CDR2 FYNNEI. The CDR3 reads CASRWIRSGSEKLFF. CDR3 nucleotides: TGTGCCAGCAGATGGATAAGGAGTGGCAGCGAAAAACTGTTTTTT.

The chain carries TRBV28 and TRBJ2-5; TRBD2 matches at 10 bases. The trim removed 6 bases at V and 0 bases at J, leaving 13 bases unmatched. CDR1 and CDR2 (germline): MDHEN, SYDVKM. The CDR3 length is 18 residues. The CDR3 protein is CASSPAPTSGHNQETQYF. As DNA, the CDR3 is TGTGCCAGCAGCCCAGCCCCGACTAGCGGGCATAACCAAGAGACCCAGTACTTC.

This sequence joins TRBV6-6 and TRBJ2-5; D gene uncertain. The CDR3 loop spans 11 amino acids. V was cut by 5 bases and J by 5 bases, with 6 bases left in between. Germline V gene sequence: CDR1 MNHNY, CDR2 SVGAGI (reference sequence). The DNA of the CDR3 is TGTGCCAGCAGTGCGATGGAGACCCAGTACTTC. This sequence encodes CASSAMETQYF.

There are a few counts of this clonotype. The chain joins TRBV7-2 to TRBJ2-2; no definite D call. The CDR3 loop spans 13 amino acids. Germline CDR1 reads SGHTA; CDR2 reads FQGNSA. Between the trimmed V and J ends, which lost 0 bases and 7 bases, there was a span of 6 bases. The CDR3 DNA is TGTGCCAGCAGCTTAGCCGTTGGCGGGGAGCTGTTTTTT. Protein product: CASSLAVGGELFF.

The V gene is TRBV20-1, the J gene TRBJ2-1; 8 bases align to TRBD1. The CDR3 contains 12 residues. Germline CDR1 and CDR2: DFQATT and SNEGSKA (reference sequence). The trim removed 6 bases at V and 10 bases at J, leaving 8 bases unmatched. The CDR3 reads CSADRGKGEQFF. The CDR3 DNA sequence: TGCAGTGCCGACAGGGGAAAAGGGGAGCAGTTCTTC.

This clonotype was found once. V gene TRBV6-1 combines with J gene TRBJ2-7; 12 bases agree with TRBD2. The CDR3 has 17 amino acids. The V gene end was trimmed by 5 bases and the J gene end by 6 bases; junction bases not matched to a gene: 14. Germline V CDR1 and CDR2: MNHNS, SASEGT. In DNA, the CDR3 is TGTGCCAGCAGTCATCCCTCCCTAGCGGGGGGGCAGGTCGAGCAGTACTTC. The encoded protein is CASSHPSLAGGQVEQYF.

This clonotype was seen only a few times. The CDR3 DNA sequence: TGTGCCAGCAGTTTCACAGGCCCGGCGGTAGATACGCAGTATTTT. This sequence encodes CASSFTGPAVDTQYF. V and J are TRBV27 and TRBJ2-3; D may be TRBD1 (5 bases). Looked up from germline, CDR1 is MNHEY and CDR2 is SMNVEV (reference sequence). The CDR3 runs to 15 residues. Trimming removed 3 bases from V and 5 bases from J, with 15 bases in between.

This clonotype has a handful of counts. The chain recombines TRBV5-1 with TRBJ1-2, with 12 positions matching TRBD1. Germline values: CDR1 SGHRS, CDR2 YFSETQ. The CDR3 runs to 15 residues. V lost 3 bases to trimming and J lost 8 bases; unmatched junction nucleotides: 8. In DNA, the CDR3 is TGCGCCAGCAGCTCGTCCGGGGACAGGGGGCAAGGCTACACCTTC. It encodes CASSSSGDRGQGYTF.

In this sample, this clonotype turned up a few times. The chain joins TRBV20-1 to TRBJ2-3, with TRBD1 as a possible D gene (5 bases). V was clipped by 5 bases and J by 3 bases, with 12 bases between them. The CDR3 spans 13 residues. CDR1 is DFQATT and CDR2 is SNEGSKA in the germline V gene (reference sequence). The CDR3 region has the DNA TGCAGTGCTGTATGGGGCATGACAGATACGCAGTATTTT. Encoded protein: CSAVWGMTDTQYF.

The chain couples TRBV6-2 or TRBV6-3 to TRBJ2-1; tentative D call: TRBD1 (5 bases). This CDR3 contains 14 residues. CDR1 is MNHEY, CDR2 SVGEGT, per germline. The V end was cut by 6 bases, the J end by 7 bases, with 16 bases between. CDR3 residues: CASSQNLQGNEQFF. In DNA form, the CDR3 reads TGTGCCAGCAGCCAAAATCTTCAGGGTAATGAGCAGTTCTTC.

This clonotype was found a few times. The CDR3 DNA sequence: TGCAGTGCTAGCGGACTAGCGGGGGGCTCAGATACGCAGTATTTT. Amino acids: CSASGLAGGSDTQYF. The chain is built from TRBV20-1 and TRBJ2-3; TRBD2 aligns across 14 bases. CDR1 and CDR2 from the germline V gene are DFQATT and SNEGSKA (reference sequence). The CDR3 has 15 residues. The V and J ends lost 3 bases and 4 bases, in that order; junction bases with no gene match: 3.

The chain uses TRBV15 and TRBJ1-1; 7 bases match TRBD1. Germline V gene sequence: CDR1 LNHNV, CDR2 YYDKDF (reference sequence). The V and J ends lost 5 bases and 5 bases, in that order; junction bases with no gene match: 8. CDR3 length: 14 residues. CDR3 amino acids: CATSVRQGGTEAFF. The CDR3 DNA is TGTGCCACCAGCGTTCGACAGGGAGGGACTGAAGCTTTCTTT.

The chain is built from TRBV9 and TRBJ1-6; possibly TRBD1 for D (5 bases). Trimming took off 4 bases at V and 7 bases at J, with 21 bases between the two ends. The germline gives CDR1 SGDLS, CDR2 YYNGEE. This CDR3 contains 17 residues. Here the CDR3 reads CASSSSNRVQGNSPLHF. CDR3 bases: TGTGCCAGCAGCTCCTCCAATAGGGTCCAGGGCAATTCACCCCTCCACTTT.

J is TRBJ1-6 and V is TRBV5-5; no clear D. Between the trimmed V and J ends, which lost 4 bases and 7 bases, there was a span of 15 bases. This CDR3 has 15 amino acids. Germline V gene sequence: CDR1 SGHKS, CDR2 YYEKEE (reference sequence). Here the CDR3 reads CASSQLPPQNSPLHF. In DNA, the CDR3 is TGTGCCAGCAGCCAACTTCCCCCACAGAATTCACCCCTCCACTTT.

This clonotype was detected only a few times. The chain couples TRBV7-9 to TRBJ2-1; D is possibly TRBD2 (6 bases). Trimming left V 4 bases short and J 10 bases short, with 17 bases between. Germline CDR1 is SEHNR and CDR2 is FQNEAQ (reference sequence). This CDR3 has 14 amino acids. CDR3: CASSSSGWGEEQFF. For the CDR3, the DNA is TGTGCCAGCAGCTCTTCCGGGTGGGGGGAAGAGCAGTTCTTC.

This clonotype came up a few times. The CDR3 DNA sequence: TGTGCCAGCAGTTACTCGAGTACCCTCCCCGGTAATGAGCAGTTCTTC. Amino acids: CASSYSSTLPGNEQFF. The chain joins TRBV6-5 to TRBJ2-1, with no clear D. Deletions cut 0 bases from V and 7 bases from J, with 16 bases between. This CDR3 spans 16 amino acids. From germline, CDR1 is MNHEY and CDR2 SVGAGI.

The rearrangement uses TRBV20-1 and TRBJ1-2; TRBD1 matches 9 bases. Looked up from germline, CDR1 is DFQATT and CDR2 is SNEGSKA (reference sequence). Unmatched junction bases numbered 4, after V lost 3 bases and J lost 2 bases. The CDR3 length is 14 residues. The CDR3 reads CSARWTGVNYGYTF. CDR3 bases: TGCAGTGCTAGGTGGACAGGGGTCAACTATGGCTACACCTTC.

In its sample, this clonotype was seen once. A read error may account for a junction end that differs from germline. The V gene is TRBV5-6, the J gene TRBJ2-1, with 12 bases matching TRBD2. Germline CDR1 SGHDT, CDR2 YYEEEE. This CDR3 spans 16 amino acids. The CDR3 coding sequence is TGTGCCAGCGGGGTTCTAGCGGGGGGGCGGATCAATGAGCGGTTCTTC. Encoded protein: CASGVLAGGRINERFF.

In this sample, this clonotype turned up a few times. The gene calls are TRBV3-1 and TRBJ1-3, with 8 bases that match TRBD1. The germline V gene has CDR1 LGHDT and CDR2 YNNKEL (reference sequence). This CDR3 region has 19 residues. The V gene end was trimmed by 3 bases and the J gene end by 0 bases; junction bases not matched to a gene: 13. CDR3 DNA sequence: TGTGCCAGCAGCCACATCTCCGGGACAGGTGGGATCTCTGGAAACACCATATATTTT. It codes for CASSHISGTGGISGNTIYF.

This clonotype was seen a few times. Here the CDR3 reads CATSSGHTGFEKDTQYF. The CDR3 region has the DNA TGTGCCACCAGTTCGGGACATACAGGATTCGAAAAAGATACGCAGTATTTT. The rearrangement links TRBV24-1 to TRBJ2-3, with D perhaps matching TRBD1 (6 bases). The CDR3 is 17 residues long. V gave up 6 bases and J gave up 5 bases, with 23 bases separating them. Germline loops: CDR1 KGHDR, CDR2 SFDVKD.

This clonotype was recorded a few times. The chain combines TRBV6-2 or TRBV6-3 with TRBJ2-1, with D perhaps TRBD1 or TRBD2 (6 bases each). Germline CDR1 MNHEY, CDR2 SVGEGT. The CDR3 length is 16 residues. Trimming pared 2 bases from V and 4 bases from J, leaving 15 bases between. The CDR3 DNA sequence: TGTGCCAGCAGTTACCTAGGGGGGTACTTTTACAATGAGCAGTTCTTC. Translation gives CASSYLGGYFYNEQFF.

This clonotype was seen only a few times. The chain carries TRBV20-1 and TRBJ1-1; 9 bases line up with TRBD1. This CDR3 region has 14 residues. The J segment lost 4 bases and the V segment lost 4 bases, leaving 7 bases of the junction unmatched. Per germline, CDR1 DFQATT and CDR2 SNEGSKA (reference sequence). The CDR3 spells CSANLLDRGTEAFF. In DNA form, the CDR3 reads TGCAGTGCTAATCTCCTGGACAGGGGCACTGAAGCTTTCTTT.

Only a few counts were recorded for this clonotype. The V and J genes are TRBV29-1 and TRBJ1-2, with 12 positions matching TRBD1. Trimming cost V 0 bases and J 5 bases; bases outside gene matches: 13. The CDR3 has 18 residues. The germline CDR1 and CDR2 sequences are SQVTM and ANQGSEA. CDR3 bases: TGCAGCGTTGAAGAGTTCAAAGCCGGGACAGGGGGCGAATATGGCTACACCTTC. Its protein is CSVEEFKAGTGGEYGYTF.

The chain couples TRBV4-3 to TRBJ1-1, with D tentatively TRBD1 (6 bases). Looked up from germline, CDR1 is LGHNA and CDR2 is YSLEER. V lost 4 bases and J 4 bases, leaving 13 bases between the germline ends. The CDR3 is 14 amino acids. The CDR3 DNA is TGCGCCAGCAGCCCCCGAGGGGGTCTCACTGAAGCTTTCTTT. It specifies CASSPRGGLTEAFF.